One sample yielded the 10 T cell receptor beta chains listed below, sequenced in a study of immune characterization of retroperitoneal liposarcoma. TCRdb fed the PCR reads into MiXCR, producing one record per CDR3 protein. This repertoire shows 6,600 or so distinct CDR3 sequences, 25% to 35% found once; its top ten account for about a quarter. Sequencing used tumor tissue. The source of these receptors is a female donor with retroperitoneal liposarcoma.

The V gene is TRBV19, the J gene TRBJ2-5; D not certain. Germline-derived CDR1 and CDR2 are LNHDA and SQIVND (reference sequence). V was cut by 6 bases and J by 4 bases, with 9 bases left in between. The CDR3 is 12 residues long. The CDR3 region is CASSATRETQYF. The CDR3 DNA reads TGTGCCAGTAGCGCTACGAGAGAGACCCAGTACTTC.

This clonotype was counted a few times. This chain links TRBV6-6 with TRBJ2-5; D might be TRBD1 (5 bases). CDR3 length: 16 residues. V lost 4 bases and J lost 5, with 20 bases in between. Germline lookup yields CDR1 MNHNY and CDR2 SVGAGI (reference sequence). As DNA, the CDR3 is TGTGCCAGCAGTTCTGGGGCCTTTCCCTACGGGGAGACCCAGTACTTC. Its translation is CASSSGAFPYGETQYF.

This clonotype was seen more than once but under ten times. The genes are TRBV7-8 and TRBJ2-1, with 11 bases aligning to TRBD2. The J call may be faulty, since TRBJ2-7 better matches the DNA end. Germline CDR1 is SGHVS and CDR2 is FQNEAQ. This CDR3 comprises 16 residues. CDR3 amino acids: CASSPQGTSGVYEQYF. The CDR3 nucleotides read TGTGCCAGCAGCCCTCAAGGGACTAGCGGAGTCTACGAGCAGTACTTC.

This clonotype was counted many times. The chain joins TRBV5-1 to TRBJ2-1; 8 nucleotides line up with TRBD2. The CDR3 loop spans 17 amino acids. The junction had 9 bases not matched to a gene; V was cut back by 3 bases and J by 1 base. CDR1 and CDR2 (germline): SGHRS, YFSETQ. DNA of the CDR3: TGCGCCAGCAGCTCCTCCCGGACTAGCTCTTCCTACAATGAGCAGTTCTTC. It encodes CASSSSRTSSSYNEQFF.

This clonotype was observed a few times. The chain's CDR3 is CASSLVAGGPVNEQFF. CDR3 in DNA: TGCGCCAGCAGCTTGGTAGCGGGAGGGCCAGTCAATGAGCAGTTCTTC. This chain connects TRBV5-1 to TRBJ2-1; TRBD2 aligns across 11 bases. J gave up 6 bases and V 0 bases, and 5 bases lay outside the gene matches. This CDR3 is 16 amino acids long. Germline CDR1 and CDR2: SGHRS and YFSETQ.

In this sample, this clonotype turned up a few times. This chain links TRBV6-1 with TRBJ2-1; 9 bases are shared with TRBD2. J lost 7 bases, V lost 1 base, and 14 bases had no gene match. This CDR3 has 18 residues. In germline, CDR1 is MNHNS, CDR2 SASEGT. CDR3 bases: TGTGCCAGCAGTGAAGGTCAGGTGTGGGCTAGCGGGAAGAATGAGCAGTTCTTC. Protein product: CASSEGQVWASGKNEQFF.

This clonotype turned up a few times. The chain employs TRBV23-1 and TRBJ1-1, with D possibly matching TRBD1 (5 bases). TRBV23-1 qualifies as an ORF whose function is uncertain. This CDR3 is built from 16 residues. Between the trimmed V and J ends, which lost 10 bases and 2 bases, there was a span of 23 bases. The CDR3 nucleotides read TGCGCCACCCACGAGGGATTAGCGGGGGACAACACTGAAGCTTTCTTT. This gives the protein CATHEGLAGDNTEAFF.

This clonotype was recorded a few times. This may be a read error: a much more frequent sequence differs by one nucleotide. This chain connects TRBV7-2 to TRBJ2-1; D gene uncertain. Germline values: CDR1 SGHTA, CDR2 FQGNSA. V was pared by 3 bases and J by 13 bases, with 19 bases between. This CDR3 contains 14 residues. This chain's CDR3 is CASSFTQAQETQFF. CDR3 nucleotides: TGTGCCAGCAGCTTCACCCAAGCACAAGAGACCCAGTTCTTC.

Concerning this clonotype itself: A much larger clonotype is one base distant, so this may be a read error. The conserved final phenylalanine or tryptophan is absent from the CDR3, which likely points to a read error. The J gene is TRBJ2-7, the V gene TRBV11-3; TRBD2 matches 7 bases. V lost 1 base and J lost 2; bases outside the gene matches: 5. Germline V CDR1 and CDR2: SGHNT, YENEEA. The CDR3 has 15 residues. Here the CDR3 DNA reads TGTGCCAGCAGCTTAGCAGCGGGATCTCCCTACGAGCAGTACTTA. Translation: CASSLAAGSPYEQYL.

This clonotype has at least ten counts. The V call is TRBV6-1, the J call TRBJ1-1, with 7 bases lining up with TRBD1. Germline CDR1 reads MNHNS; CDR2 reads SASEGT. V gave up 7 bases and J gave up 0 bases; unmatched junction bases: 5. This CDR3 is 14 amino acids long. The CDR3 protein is CASKSGQMNTEAFF. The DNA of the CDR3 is TGTGCCAGCAAGTCGGGACAGATGAACACTGAAGCTTTCTTT.